Listed below are T cell receptor beta chains from one sample, sequenced in a study of long-term antiretroviral therapy in people with HIV. The data were produced by immunoSEQ multiplex PCR, yet TCRdb's version contains in-frame clones alone and is incomplete. The table has over 15,000 clones, roughly nine tenths seen once. This specimen was unsorted PBMCs, taken 0.6 years after starting antiretroviral therapy. The receptors shown here come from a woman in her thirties or forties with HIV. The CDR3 runs from the conserved cysteine through the conserved F or W. Fields, in order: J gene, V gene, D gene, clone size, CDR3 protein, CDR3 DNA. The D gene is left open where the match is weak. Not every row has a clone size; where given, it reads once, few, many or a size class.

j_call: TRBJ1-3
v_call: TRBV5-1
d_call: NA
clone_size: NA
cdr3_aa: CASSLASGLIGNTIYF
cdr3_nt: TGCGCCAGCAGCTTGGCCTCAGGGCTGATAGGAAACACCATATATTTT

j_call: TRBJ1-5
v_call: TRBV10-1
d_call: NA
clone_size: NA
cdr3_aa: CASSTKRGYPVNQPQHF
cdr3_nt: TGCGCCAGCAGTACAAAACGGGGATACCCTGTTAATCAGCCCCAGCATTTT

j_call: TRBJ2-2
v_call: TRBV6-6
d_call: NA
clone_size: NA
cdr3_aa: CASSYASGGAGELFF
cdr3_nt: TGTGCCAGCAGTTACGCGTCAGGTGGGGCCGGGGAGCTGTTTTTT

j_call: TRBJ2-7
v_call: TRBV7-9
d_call: TRBD1
clone_size: NA
cdr3_aa: CASSPWDRSYEQYF
cdr3_nt: TGTGCCAGCAGCCCATGGGACAGATCCTACGAGCAGTACTTC

j_call: TRBJ2-5
v_call: TRBV19
d_call: NA
clone_size: NA
cdr3_aa: CASSPRLTQETQYF
cdr3_nt: TGTGCCAGTAGTCCCCGCCTAACCCAAGAGACCCAGTACTTC

j_call: TRBJ2-3
v_call: TRBV10-3
d_call: TRBD2
clone_size: once
cdr3_aa: CAISERRTSGGDTQYF
cdr3_nt: TGTGCCATCAGTGAGCGTCGCACTAGCGGGGGTGATACGCAGTATTTT

j_call: TRBJ1-2
v_call: TRBV2
d_call: TRBD1
clone_size: NA
cdr3_aa: CASSATKMGQGGYGYTF
cdr3_nt: TGTGCCAGCAGCGCAACGAAGATGGGACAGGGAGGATATGGCTACACCTTC

j_call: TRBJ1-1
v_call: TRBV5-4
d_call: NA
clone_size: NA
cdr3_aa: CASIRNTEAFF
cdr3_nt: TGTGCCAGCATACGGAACACTGAAGCTTTCTTT

j_call: TRBJ2-5
v_call: TRBV5-1
d_call: NA
clone_size: NA
cdr3_aa: CASSLAPGLEETQYF
cdr3_nt: TGCGCCAGCAGCTTGGCCCCGGGACTGGAAGAGACCCAGTACTTC

j_call: TRBJ2-3
v_call: TRBV5-1
d_call: NA
clone_size: NA
cdr3_aa: CASSSSGTYTDTQYF
cdr3_nt: TGCGCCAGCAGCTCGTCAGGTACTTACACAGATACGCAGTATTTT

j_call: TRBJ2-1
v_call: TRBV5-1
d_call: TRBD1
clone_size: NA
cdr3_aa: CASSFGQGWSNEQFF
cdr3_nt: TGCGCCAGCAGCTTTGGACAGGGGTGGAGCAATGAGCAGTTCTTC

j_call: TRBJ2-5
v_call: TRBV7-9
d_call: NA
clone_size: NA
cdr3_aa: CASSLAPRVGETQYF
cdr3_nt: TGTGCCAGCAGCTTAGCGCCCAGGGTAGGGGAGACCCAGTACTTC

j_call: TRBJ1-4
v_call: TRBV5-5
d_call: NA
clone_size: NA
cdr3_aa: CASGGLEKLFF
cdr3_nt: TGTGCTTCCGGGGGGCTTGAAAAACTGTTTTTT

j_call: TRBJ1-3
v_call: TRBV6-6
d_call: NA
clone_size: few
cdr3_aa: CASSYSPGSGNTIYF
cdr3_nt: TGTGCCAGCAGTTACTCGCCAGGCTCTGGAAACACCATATATTTT

j_call: TRBJ1-5
v_call: TRBV5-6
d_call: TRBD1
clone_size: NA
cdr3_aa: CASSLGTGGNQPQHF
cdr3_nt: TGTGCCAGCAGCCTGGGGACAGGGGGAAATCAGCCCCAGCATTTT

j_call: TRBJ2-2
v_call: TRBV19
d_call: NA
clone_size: NA
cdr3_aa: CASSWGRDTGELFF
cdr3_nt: TGTGCCAGTAGTTGGGGTCGGGATACCGGGGAGCTGTTTTTT

j_call: TRBJ1-2
v_call: TRBV4-1
d_call: NA
clone_size: once
cdr3_aa: CASSQVGQNYGYTF
cdr3_nt: TGCGCCAGCAGCCAAGTAGGGCAGAACTATGGCTACACCTTC

j_call: TRBJ1-1
v_call: TRBV9
d_call: TRBD1
clone_size: NA
cdr3_aa: CASSGRGQDTEAFF
cdr3_nt: TGTGCCAGCAGCGGCAGGGGGCAGGACACTGAAGCTTTCTTT

j_call: TRBJ1-5
v_call: TRBV14
d_call: NA
clone_size: once
cdr3_aa: CASSQGHNQPQHF
cdr3_nt: TGTGCCAGCAGCCAGGGTCACAATCAGCCCCAGCATTTT

j_call: TRBJ1-1
v_call: TRBV5-6
d_call: NA
clone_size: NA
cdr3_aa: CASSGGFSRQPEAFF
cdr3_nt: TGTGCCAGCAGCGGGGGTTTTAGCAGGCAGCCTGAAGCTTTCTTT

j_call: TRBJ1-2
v_call: TRBV6-1
d_call: NA
clone_size: NA
cdr3_aa: CAIRGIEGVYGYTF
cdr3_nt: TGTGCCATTAGGGGTATCGAAGGGGTCTATGGCTACACCTTC

j_call: TRBJ1-2
v_call: TRBV7-2
d_call: NA
clone_size: NA
cdr3_aa: CASSFGRLTYGYTF
cdr3_nt: TGTGCCAGCAGCTTCGGCAGGCTCACCTATGGCTACACCTTC

j_call: TRBJ1-2
v_call: TRBV7-2
d_call: NA
clone_size: NA
cdr3_aa: CASSRSGGNYGYTF
cdr3_nt: TGTGCCAGCTCGCGCTCGGGGGGAAACTATGGCTACACCTTC

j_call: TRBJ2-3
v_call: TRBV7-9
d_call: TRBD1
clone_size: NA
cdr3_aa: CASSLGTGGSDTQYF
cdr3_nt: TGTGCCAGCAGCTTAGGGACAGGGGGCTCAGATACGCAGTATTTT

j_call: TRBJ2-5
v_call: TRBV4-1
d_call: TRBD2
clone_size: NA
cdr3_aa: CASSQIGLAKETQYF
cdr3_nt: TGCGCCAGCAGCCAGATCGGACTAGCTAAAGAGACCCAGTACTTC

j_call: TRBJ2-5
v_call: TRBV7-7
d_call: TRBD1
clone_size: NA
cdr3_aa: CASSIGQGRQETQYF
cdr3_nt: TGTGCCAGCAGCATCGGACAGGGCCGCCAAGAGACCCAGTACTTC

j_call: TRBJ1-5
v_call: TRBV7-6
d_call: NA
clone_size: NA
cdr3_aa: CASSLGGYQPQHF
cdr3_nt: TGTGCCAGCAGCTTAGGAGGTTACCAGCCCCAGCATTTT

j_call: TRBJ1-2
v_call: TRBV12-5
d_call: NA
clone_size: NA
cdr3_aa: CASGLAIASRHYGYTF
cdr3_nt: TGTGCTAGTGGTTTGGCCATCGCCTCCCGCCACTATGGCTACACCTTC

j_call: TRBJ1-2
v_call: TRBV7-9
d_call: NA
clone_size: NA
cdr3_aa: CASSLGPSYGYTF
cdr3_nt: TGTGCCAGCAGCTTAGGCCCGTCATATGGCTACACCTTC

j_call: TRBJ2-3
v_call: TRBV4-3
d_call: TRBD2
clone_size: NA
cdr3_aa: CASSQEARRGAFLSTDTQYF
cdr3_nt: TGCGCCAGCAGCCAAGAAGCAAGGCGGGGGGCCTTTCTAAGCACAGATACGCAGTATTTT

j_call: TRBJ1-4
v_call: TRBV6-6
d_call: NA
clone_size: NA
cdr3_aa: CASGYIEKLFF
cdr3_nt: TGTGCCAGCGGGTACATTGAAAAACTGTTTTTT

j_call: TRBJ1-5
v_call: TRBV9
d_call: NA
clone_size: NA
cdr3_aa: CASSGQGSGNQPQHF
cdr3_nt: TGTGCCAGCAGCGGGCAGGGGTCTGGTAATCAGCCCCAGCATTTT

j_call: TRBJ2-5
v_call: TRBV7-2
d_call: NA
clone_size: NA
cdr3_aa: CASSLAPQRQYF
cdr3_nt: TGTGCCAGCAGCTTAGCGCCCCAGCGCCAGTACTTC

j_call: TRBJ2-7
v_call: TRBV4-3
d_call: NA
clone_size: NA
cdr3_aa: CASSQASHSGGGYEQYF
cdr3_nt: TGCGCCAGCAGCCAAGCTTCACATTCAGGGGGAGGCTACGAGCAGTACTTC

j_call: TRBJ2-1
v_call: TRBV7-2
d_call: TRBD2
clone_size: once
cdr3_aa: CASSRRTSGVSSEQFF
cdr3_nt: TGTGCCAGCAGCCGCCGAACTAGCGGGGTGTCAAGTGAGCAGTTCTTC

j_call: TRBJ2-7
v_call: TRBV7-8
d_call: NA
clone_size: NA
cdr3_aa: CASRGLGGGPLNEQYF
cdr3_nt: TGTGCCAGCAGGGGGCTCGGTGGAGGGCCCCTGAACGAGCAGTACTTC

j_call: TRBJ2-7
v_call: TRBV6-7
d_call: TRBD1
clone_size: once
cdr3_aa: CASSYSRTGRREQYF
cdr3_nt: TGTGCCAGCAGTTACTCGAGGACAGGGAGACGCGAGCAGTACTTC

j_call: TRBJ2-3
v_call: TRBV7-9
d_call: NA
clone_size: once
cdr3_aa: CASSSGTISTDTQYF
cdr3_nt: TGTGCCAGCAGCTCGGGGACAATTAGCACAGATACGCAGTATTTT

j_call: TRBJ1-1
v_call: TRBV6-1
d_call: NA
clone_size: once
cdr3_aa: CASRHQPDTEAFF
cdr3_nt: TGTGCCAGCAGGCACCAGCCGGACACTGAAGCTTTCTTT

j_call: TRBJ2-7
v_call: TRBV29-1
d_call: NA
clone_size: NA
cdr3_aa: CSVEGPGEQYF
cdr3_nt: TGCAGCGTTGAAGGGCCCGGTGAGCAGTACTTC

j_call: TRBJ2-3
v_call: TRBV15
d_call: NA
clone_size: NA
cdr3_aa: CATSIGTFGVNTQYF
cdr3_nt: TGTGCCACCAGCATCGGGACGTTCGGCGTTAATACGCAGTATTTT

j_call: TRBJ1-2
v_call: TRBV30
d_call: TRBD1
clone_size: NA
cdr3_aa: CAWSSTGNGYTF
cdr3_nt: TGTGCCTGGAGTTCGACAGGGAATGGCTACACCTTC

j_call: TRBJ1-6
v_call: TRBV5-5
d_call: NA
clone_size: NA
cdr3_aa: CASSPGHYNSPLHF
cdr3_nt: TGTGCCAGCAGCCCGGGTCACTATAATTCACCCCTCCACTTT

j_call: TRBJ2-5
v_call: TRBV18
d_call: NA
clone_size: NA
cdr3_aa: CASSPPGTPRGETQYF
cdr3_nt: TGTGCCAGCTCACCACCAGGCACTCCCCGGGGAGAGACCCAGTACTTC

j_call: TRBJ1-5
v_call: TRBV30
d_call: NA
clone_size: NA
cdr3_aa: CAWSVKDSNQPQHF
cdr3_nt: TGTGCCTGGAGTGTAAAGGACAGCAATCAGCCCCAGCATTTT